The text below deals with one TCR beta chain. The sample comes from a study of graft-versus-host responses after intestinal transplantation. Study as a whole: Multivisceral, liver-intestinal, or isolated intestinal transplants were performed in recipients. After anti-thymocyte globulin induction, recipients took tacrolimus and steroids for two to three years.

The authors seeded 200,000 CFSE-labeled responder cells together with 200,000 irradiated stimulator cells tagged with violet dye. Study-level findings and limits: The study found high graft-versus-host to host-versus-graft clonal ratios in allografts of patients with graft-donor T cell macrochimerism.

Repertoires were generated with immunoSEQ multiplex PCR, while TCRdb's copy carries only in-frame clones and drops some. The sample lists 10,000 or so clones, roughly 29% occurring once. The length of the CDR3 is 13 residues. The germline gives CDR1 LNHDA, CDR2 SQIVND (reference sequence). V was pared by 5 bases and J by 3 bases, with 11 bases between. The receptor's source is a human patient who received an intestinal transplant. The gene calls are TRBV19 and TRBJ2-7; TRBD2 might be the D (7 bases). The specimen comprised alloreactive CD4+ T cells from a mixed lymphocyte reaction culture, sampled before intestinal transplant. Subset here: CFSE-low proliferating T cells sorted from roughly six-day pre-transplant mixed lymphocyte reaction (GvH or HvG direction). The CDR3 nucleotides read TGTGCCAGTAGTGTGGGGGGGCACTACGAGCAGTACTTC. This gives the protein CASSVGGHYEQYF.